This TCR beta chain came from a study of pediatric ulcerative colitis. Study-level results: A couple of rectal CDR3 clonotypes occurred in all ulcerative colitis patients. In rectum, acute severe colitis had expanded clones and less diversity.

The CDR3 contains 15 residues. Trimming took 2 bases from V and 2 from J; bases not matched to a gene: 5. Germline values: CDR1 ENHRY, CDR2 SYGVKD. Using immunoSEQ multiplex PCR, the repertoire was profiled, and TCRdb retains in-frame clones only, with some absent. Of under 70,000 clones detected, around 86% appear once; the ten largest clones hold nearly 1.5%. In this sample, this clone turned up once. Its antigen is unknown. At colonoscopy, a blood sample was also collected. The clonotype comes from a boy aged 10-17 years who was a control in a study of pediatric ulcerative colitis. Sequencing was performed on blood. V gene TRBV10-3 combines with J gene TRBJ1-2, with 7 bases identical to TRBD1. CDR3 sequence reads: CAISEGQGGNYGYTF. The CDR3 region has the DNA TGTGCCATCAGTGAGGGGCAGGGGGGCAACTATGGCTACACCTTC.